This TCR beta chain was captured by sequencing in a study of blood T cell repertoires in COVID-19. Overall study: The United States, Italy and Spain supplied acute and convalescent COVID-19 samples.

V dropped 3 bases and J dropped 5 bases, with 10 bases sitting between them. This CDR3 contains 13 residues. Germline V CDR1 and CDR2: SGHTA, FQGNSA. The repertoire was sequenced with immunoSEQ multiplex PCR; TCRdb's copy has only in-frame clones and lacks some. The sample holds more than 250,000 clones; approximately 84% are singletons and the top ten take about 10%. Recovered participants had two consecutive negative NP/OP PCR tests, healthcare professional clearance, or symptom resolution. Sequencing used PBMCs or T cells enriched from blood (not recorded which). The receptor was derived from a woman between 18 and 29 years old who had recovered from COVID-19. The chain couples TRBV7-2 to TRBJ2-5, with D hard to call. In nucleotides, the CDR3 is TGTGCCAGCAGCTTGTTAGCTTTGGAGACCCAGTACTTC. Its translation is CASSLLALETQYF. Full variable domain (rest looked up from reference TRBV7-2 and TRBJ2-5): GAGVSQSPSNKVTEKGKDVELRCDPISGHTALYWYRQSLGQGLEFLIYFQGNSAPDKSGLPSDRFSAERTGGSVSTLTIQRTQQEDSAVYLCASSLLALETQYFGPGTRLLVL.